Presented here are 13 T cell receptor beta chains from one specimen sequenced in a study of T-cell memory formation after mild COVID-19. TCRdb re-analysed the 5' RACE reads in MiXCR, keeping a single row per CDR3 protein. The table shows 380,000 or so distinct CDR3 sequences, with roughly 14% occurring only once. The sample consisted of PBMCs or a T cell subset sorted from them (not recorded which). Receptor source: a man aged 18 to 30 who had mild COVID-19 (a few samples of this study predate the infection). Cell type and time point are not known.

This rearrangement joins TRBV7-9 to TRBJ2-7; no definite D call. V lost 0 bases and J 4 bases, leaving 4 bases between the germline ends. Germline CDR1 and CDR2: SEHNR and FQNEAQ (reference sequence). The CDR3 has 12 residues. In nucleotides, the CDR3 is TGTGCCAGCAGCTTAGCGGCTTACGAGCAGTACTTC. Translation gives CASSLAAYEQYF.

This clonotype was seen only a few times. The chain carries TRBV4-1 and TRBJ2-3, with 8 bases lining up with TRBD1. V was clipped by 1 base and J by 7 bases; unmatched bases: 4. The V gene's germline CDR1 is MGHRA and CDR2 YSYEKL. The CDR3 sequence is 14 residues long. In DNA, the CDR3 is TGCGCCAGCAGCCAAGGTCAGGGGGCTTATACGCAGTATTTT. It codes for CASSQGQGAYTQYF.

This chain links TRBV28 with TRBJ2-1, with 14 bases matching TRBD2. Germline trimming cut 2 bases from V and 8 bases from J; bases unmatched to any gene: 8. Germline values: CDR1 MDHEN, CDR2 SYDVKM. This CDR3 region has 17 residues. The CDR3 sequence is CASSLTTSGGALDEQFF. In nucleotides, the CDR3 is TGTGCCAGCAGTTTAACGACTAGCGGGGGGGCCTTGGATGAGCAGTTCTTC.

This clonotype was picked up a small number of times. This chain uses TRBV7-2 with TRBJ1-5, with D tentatively TRBD1 (5 bases). Germline CDR1 SGHTA, CDR2 FQGNSA. Trimming cost V 5 bases and J 11 bases, with 13 bases left between them. This CDR3 contains 12 residues. CDR3 DNA sequence: TGTGCCAGCAGCCCAGGGTTCGGTACCCAGCATTTT. This translates into CASSPGFGTQHF.

This chain uses TRBV20-1 with TRBJ1-2, with D unresolved. This CDR3 contains 17 residues. Germline CDR1 is DFQATT and CDR2 is SNEGSKA (reference sequence). The germline V and J ends were trimmed by 1 base and 1 base, with 19 bases remaining between them. The CDR3 spells CSARVGGRPIRNYGYTF. CDR3 sequence (DNA): TGCAGTGCTAGAGTGGGCGGCAGGCCTATCCGTAACTATGGCTACACCTTC.

This clonotype has only a few counts. This chain connects TRBV27 to TRBJ1-4, with D possibly TRBD1 on 5 matching bases. Germline-derived CDR1 and CDR2 are MNHEY and SMNVEV (reference sequence). The length of the CDR3 is 15 residues. Trimming pared 7 bases from V and 8 bases from J, leaving 20 bases between. The CDR3: CASTRISGTGEKLFF. CDR3 in DNA: TGTGCCAGCACCAGGATCTCCGGGACGGGGGAAAAACTGTTTTTT.

This clonotype was seen a few times. The V and J genes are TRBV7-9 and TRBJ1-1; D uncertain. The CDR3 is made up of 16 amino acids. Trimming stripped 5 bases from V and 6 bases from J, with 22 bases between. Germline V gene sequence: CDR1 SEHNR, CDR2 FQNEAQ (reference sequence). The CDR3 here is CASSLESVGLGAEAFF. DNA for the CDR3: TGTGCCAGCAGCCTGGAGAGTGTCGGGCTCGGGGCTGAAGCTTTCTTT.

V is TRBV29-1 and J is TRBJ2-6, with D possibly matching TRBD1 (7 bases). Trimming stripped 0 bases from V and 1 base from J, with 13 bases between. From germline, CDR1 is SQVTM and CDR2 ANQGSEA. The CDR3 sequence is 17 residues long. DNA of the CDR3: TGCAGCGTTGAAGACGAACCAGGGGGGTCTGGGGCCAACGTCCTGACTTTC. This gives the protein CSVEDEPGGSGANVLTF.

This chain joins TRBV7-3 and TRBJ2-1, with TRBD2 matching over 11 bases. From germline, CDR1 is SGHTA and CDR2 FQGTGA. Trimming at V came to 5 bases and at J to 4 bases, leaving 7 bases not matched to a gene. The CDR3 is 16 amino acids. The CDR3 is CASSERASGGYNEQFF. The CDR3 bases are TGTGCCAGCAGCGAAAGAGCTAGCGGGGGGTACAATGAGCAGTTCTTC.

This chain links TRBV7-9 with TRBJ1-1; D may be TRBD1 (5 bases). This CDR3 comprises 13 residues. CDR1 SEHNR and CDR2 FQNEAQ come from the germline V gene (reference sequence). Trimming took off 11 bases at V and 5 bases at J, with 18 bases between the two ends. CDR3 bases: TGTGCCGGGGGTCCGGGAGGTAGGACTGAAGCTTTCTTT. Its protein is CAGGPGGRTEAFF.

Only a few counts were recorded for this clonotype. The V gene is TRBV6-5, the J gene TRBJ1-1; a weak D match, TRBD1 (6 bases). This CDR3 has 14 residues. V shed 7 bases and J shed 8 bases, with 20 bases lying between them. Germline CDR1 and CDR2: MNHEY and SVGAGI. CDR3 nucleotide sequence: TGTGCCAGCAATCAACTCACAGGGAGAGCCGAAGCTTTCTTT. It encodes CASNQLTGRAEAFF.

This sequence joins TRBV10-3 and TRBJ2-7, with 7 positions matching TRBD1. With V trimmed by 4 bases and J by 9 bases, 9 bases remained unmatched. The CDR3 covers 13 residues. The germline V gene has CDR1 ENHRY and CDR2 SYGVKD. The CDR3 DNA reads TGTGCCATCAGTGGGGACAGTTGGTGGGTGCAGTACTTC. It yields the protein CAISGDSWWVQYF.

The rearrangement uses TRBV9 and TRBJ2-1, with TRBD1 matching over 8 bases. The J segment lost 2 bases and the V segment lost 0 bases, leaving 13 bases of the junction unmatched. Germline CDR1 reads SGDLS; CDR2 reads YYNGEE. The CDR3 runs 19 residues. The CDR3 region is CASSVGSRTGRPPYNEQFF. DNA for the CDR3: TGTGCCAGCAGCGTAGGGTCACGGACAGGGCGGCCCCCCTACAATGAGCAGTTCTTC.